Detailed here is one T cell receptor beta chain. The data belong to a study of blood T cell repertoires in COVID-19. Germline V gives CDR1 LNHDA, CDR2 SQIVND (reference sequence). This CDR3 is built from 15 residues. Deletions cut 3 bases from V and 2 bases from J, with 14 bases between. Authors' methods: Quantification of nucleated cells was approximated via reference gene primer amplification. TCRdb's table, derived via immunoSEQ multiplex PCR, lists solely in-frame clones and lacks some. D and trimming come from the DNA, and the V and J calls and clone size come from that table. The sample shows 150,000 to 200,000 clones, roughly 90% of them seen only once.

The clonotype was recovered from a man aged 55-75 years with acute or convalescent COVID-19. Sequencing was carried out using peripheral blood. The chain joins TRBV19 to TRBJ2-7; the D gene is possibly TRBD2 (6 bases). The CDR3 DNA follows: TGTGCCAGTAGTATGGGGAGCGGGTCTGCCTACGAGCAGTACTTC. This gives the protein CASSMGSGSAYEQYF.